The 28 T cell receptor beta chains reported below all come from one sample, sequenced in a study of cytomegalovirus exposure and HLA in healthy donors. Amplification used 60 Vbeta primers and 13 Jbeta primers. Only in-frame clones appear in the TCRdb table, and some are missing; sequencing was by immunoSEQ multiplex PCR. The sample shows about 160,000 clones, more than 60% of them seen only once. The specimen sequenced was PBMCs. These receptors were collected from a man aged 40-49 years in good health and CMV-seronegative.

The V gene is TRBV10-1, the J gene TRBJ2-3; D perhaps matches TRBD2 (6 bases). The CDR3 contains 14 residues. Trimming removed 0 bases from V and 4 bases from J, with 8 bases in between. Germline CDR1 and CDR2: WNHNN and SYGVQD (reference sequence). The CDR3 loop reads CASSESREADTQYF. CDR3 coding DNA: TGCGCCAGCAGTGAGTCGAGGGAGGCAGATACGCAGTATTTT.

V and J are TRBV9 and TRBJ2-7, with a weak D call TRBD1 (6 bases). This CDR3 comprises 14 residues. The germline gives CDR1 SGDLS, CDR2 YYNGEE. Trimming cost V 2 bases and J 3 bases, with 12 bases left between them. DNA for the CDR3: TGTGCCAGCAGCGTGGGGGCAGGGGTCTACGAGCAGTACTTC. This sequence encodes CASSVGAGVYEQYF.

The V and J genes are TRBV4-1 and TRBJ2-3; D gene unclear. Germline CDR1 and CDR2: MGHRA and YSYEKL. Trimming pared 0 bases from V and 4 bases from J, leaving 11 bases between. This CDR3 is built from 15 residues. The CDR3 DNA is TGCGCCAGCAGCCAAGATCCGCGAAGCGCAGATACGCAGTATTTT. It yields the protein CASSQDPRSADTQYF.

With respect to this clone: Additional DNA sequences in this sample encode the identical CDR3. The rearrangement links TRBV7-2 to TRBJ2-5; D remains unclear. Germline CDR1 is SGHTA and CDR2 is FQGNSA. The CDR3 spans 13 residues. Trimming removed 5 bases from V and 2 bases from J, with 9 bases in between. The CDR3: CASSLARQETQYF. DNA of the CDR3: TGTGCCAGCAGCCTCGCGCGACAAGAGACCCAGTACTTC.

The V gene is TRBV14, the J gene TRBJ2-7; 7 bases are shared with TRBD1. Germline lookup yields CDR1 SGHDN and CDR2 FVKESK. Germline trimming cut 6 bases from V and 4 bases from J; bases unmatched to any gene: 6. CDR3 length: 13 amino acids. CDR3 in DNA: TGTGCCAGCAGGCGACCGGGACAGTACGAGCAGTACTTC. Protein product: CASRRPGQYEQYF.

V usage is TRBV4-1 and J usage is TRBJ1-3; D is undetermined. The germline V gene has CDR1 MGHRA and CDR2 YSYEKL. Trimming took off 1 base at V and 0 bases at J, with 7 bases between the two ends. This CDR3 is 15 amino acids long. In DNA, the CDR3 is TGCGCCAGCAGCCAAGCGCCCAGCTCTGGAAACACCATATATTTT. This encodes CASSQAPSSGNTIYF.

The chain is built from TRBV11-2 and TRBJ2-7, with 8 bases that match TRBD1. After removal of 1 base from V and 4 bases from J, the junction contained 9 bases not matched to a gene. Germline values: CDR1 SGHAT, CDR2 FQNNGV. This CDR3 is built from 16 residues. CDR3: CASSLVSGTGTYEQYF. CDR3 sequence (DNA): TGTGCCAGCAGCTTAGTATCAGGGACAGGAACGTACGAGCAGTACTTC.

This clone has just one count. As DNA, the CDR3 is TGTGCCAGCATAGTAACAGGGAGCACAGATACGCAGTATTTT. Encoded protein: CASIVTGSTDTQYF. This sequence joins TRBV6-1 and TRBJ2-3; the D gene is possibly TRBD1 (6 bases). There are 14 residues in the CDR3. Trimming shortened V by 7 bases and J by 0 bases, and 11 bases separated the two germline ends. The V gene's germline CDR1 is MNHNS and CDR2 SASEGT.

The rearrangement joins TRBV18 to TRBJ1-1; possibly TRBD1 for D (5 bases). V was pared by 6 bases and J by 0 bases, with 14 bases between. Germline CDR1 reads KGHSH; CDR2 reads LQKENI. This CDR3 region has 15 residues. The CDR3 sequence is CASSVQTGMNTEAFF. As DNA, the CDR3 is TGTGCCAGCTCCGTACAAACAGGTATGAACACTGAAGCTTTCTTT.

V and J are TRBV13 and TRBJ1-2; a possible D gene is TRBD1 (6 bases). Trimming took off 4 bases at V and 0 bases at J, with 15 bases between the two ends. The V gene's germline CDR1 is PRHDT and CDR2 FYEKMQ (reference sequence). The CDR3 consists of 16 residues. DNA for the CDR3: TGTGCCAGCAGCTCGTCAACGGACAGAGCTAACTATGGCTACACCTTC. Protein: CASSSSTDRANYGYTF.

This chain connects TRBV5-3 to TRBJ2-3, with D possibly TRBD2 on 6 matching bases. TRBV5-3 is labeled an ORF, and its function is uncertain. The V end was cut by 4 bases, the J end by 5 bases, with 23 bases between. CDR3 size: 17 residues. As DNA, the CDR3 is TGTGCCAGAAGCCATAGCCCTTTTTCCCCGGAGGGAGATACGCAGTATTTT. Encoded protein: CARSHSPFSPEGDTQYF.

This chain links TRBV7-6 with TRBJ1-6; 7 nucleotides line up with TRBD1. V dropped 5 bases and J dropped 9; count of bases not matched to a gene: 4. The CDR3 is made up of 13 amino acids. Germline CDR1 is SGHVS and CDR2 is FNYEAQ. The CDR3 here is CASSTTGSSPLHF. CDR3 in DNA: TGTGCCAGCAGCACGACAGGGTCTTCACCCCTCCACTTT.

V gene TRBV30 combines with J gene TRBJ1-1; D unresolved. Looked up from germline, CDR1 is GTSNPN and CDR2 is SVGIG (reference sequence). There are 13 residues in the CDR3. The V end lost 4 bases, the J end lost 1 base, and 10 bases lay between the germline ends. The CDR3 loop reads CAWNSGRNTEAFF. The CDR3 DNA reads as TGTGCCTGGAACTCAGGCAGGAACACTGAAGCTTTCTTT.

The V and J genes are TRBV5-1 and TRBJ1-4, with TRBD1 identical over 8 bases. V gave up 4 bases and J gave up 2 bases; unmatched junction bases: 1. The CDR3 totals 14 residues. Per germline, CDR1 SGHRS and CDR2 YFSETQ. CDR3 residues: CASSQGATNEKLFF. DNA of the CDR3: TGCGCCAGCAGCCAGGGGGCTACTAATGAAAAACTGTTTTTT.

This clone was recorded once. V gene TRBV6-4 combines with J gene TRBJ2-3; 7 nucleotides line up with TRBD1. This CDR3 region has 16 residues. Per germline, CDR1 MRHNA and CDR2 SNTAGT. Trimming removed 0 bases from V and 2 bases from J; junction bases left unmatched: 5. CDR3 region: CASSDSAGGITDTQYF. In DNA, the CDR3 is TGTGCCAGCAGTGACTCGGCAGGGGGAATCACAGATACGCAGTATTTT.

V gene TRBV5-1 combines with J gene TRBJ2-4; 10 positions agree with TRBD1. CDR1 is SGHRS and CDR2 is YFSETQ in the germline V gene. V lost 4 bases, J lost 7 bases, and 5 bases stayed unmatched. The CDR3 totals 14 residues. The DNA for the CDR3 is TGCGCCAGCAGCCCGCGACAGGGGGCGAACATTCAGTACTTC. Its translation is CASSPRQGANIQYF. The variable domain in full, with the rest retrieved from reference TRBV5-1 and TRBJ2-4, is KAGVTQTPRYLIKTRGQQVTLSCSPISGHRSVSWYQQTPGQGLQFLFEYFSETQRNKGNFPGRFSGRQFSNSRSEMNVSTLELGDSALYLCASSPRQGANIQYFGAGTRLSVL.

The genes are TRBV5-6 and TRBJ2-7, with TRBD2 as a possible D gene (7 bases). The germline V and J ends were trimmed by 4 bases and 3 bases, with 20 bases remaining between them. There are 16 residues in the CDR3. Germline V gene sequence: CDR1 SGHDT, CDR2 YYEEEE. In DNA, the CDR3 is TGTGCCAGCAGCCGGGTGGGGGGGGCGGATTTCTACGAGCAGTACTTC. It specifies CASSRVGGADFYEQYF.

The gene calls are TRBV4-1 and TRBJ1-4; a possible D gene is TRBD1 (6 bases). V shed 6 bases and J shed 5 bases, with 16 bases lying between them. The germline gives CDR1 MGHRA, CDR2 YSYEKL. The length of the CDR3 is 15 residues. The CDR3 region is CASRTYRDTNEKLFF. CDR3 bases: TGCGCCAGCAGAACGTACCGGGACACAAATGAAAAACTGTTTTTT.

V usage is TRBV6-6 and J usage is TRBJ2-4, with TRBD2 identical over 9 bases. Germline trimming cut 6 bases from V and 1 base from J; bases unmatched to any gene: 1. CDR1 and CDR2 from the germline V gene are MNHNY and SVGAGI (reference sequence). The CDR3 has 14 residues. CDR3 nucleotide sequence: TGTGCCAGCAGGAGCGGGGGGGCCAAAAACATTCAGTACTTC. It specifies CASRSGGAKNIQYF.

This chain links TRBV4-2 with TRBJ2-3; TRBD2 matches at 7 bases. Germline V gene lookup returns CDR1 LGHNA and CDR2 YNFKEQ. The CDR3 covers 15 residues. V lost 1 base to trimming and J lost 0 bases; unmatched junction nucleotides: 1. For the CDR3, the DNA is TGTGCCAGCAGCCAAGGGACTAGGAGCACAGATACGCAGTATTTT. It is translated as CASSQGTRSTDTQYF.

The CDR3 spells CASSLGGPGDTQYF. In DNA form, the CDR3 reads TGCGCCAGCAGCTTGGGGGGGCCGGGGGATACGCAGTATTTT. This chain connects TRBV5-1 to TRBJ2-3; possibly TRBD1 for D (6 bases). The CDR3 is made up of 14 amino acids. Germline V lookup: CDR1 SGHRS, CDR2 YFSETQ. Trimming cost V 0 bases and J 6 bases, with 11 bases left between them.

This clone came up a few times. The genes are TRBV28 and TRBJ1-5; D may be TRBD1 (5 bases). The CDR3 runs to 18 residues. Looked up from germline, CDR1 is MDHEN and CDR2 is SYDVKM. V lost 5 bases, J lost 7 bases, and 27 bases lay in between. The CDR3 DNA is TGTGCCAGCAGTGGACACGTACAGGTCACACATCAAGGGCAGCCCCAGCATTTT. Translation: CASSGHVQVTHQGQPQHF.

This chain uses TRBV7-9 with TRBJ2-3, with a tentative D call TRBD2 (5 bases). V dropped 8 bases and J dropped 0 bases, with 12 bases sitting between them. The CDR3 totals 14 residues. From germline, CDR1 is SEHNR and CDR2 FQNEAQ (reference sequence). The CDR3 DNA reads TGTGCCAGCCTCACCCGGGGTAGCACAGATACGCAGTATTTT. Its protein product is CASLTRGSTDTQYF.

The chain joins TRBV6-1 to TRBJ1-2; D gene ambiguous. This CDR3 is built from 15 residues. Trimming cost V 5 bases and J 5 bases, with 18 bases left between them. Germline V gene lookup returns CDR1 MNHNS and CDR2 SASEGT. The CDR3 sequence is CASSTRHQPIYGYTF. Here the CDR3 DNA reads TGTGCCAGCAGTACCCGACACCAACCCATATATGGCTACACCTTC.

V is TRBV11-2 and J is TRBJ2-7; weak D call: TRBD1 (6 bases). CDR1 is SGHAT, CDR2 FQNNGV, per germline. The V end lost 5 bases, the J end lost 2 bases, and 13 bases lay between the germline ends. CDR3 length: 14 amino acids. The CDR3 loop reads CASSIAQGPYEQYF. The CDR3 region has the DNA TGTGCCAGCAGCATCGCACAGGGCCCCTACGAGCAGTACTTC.

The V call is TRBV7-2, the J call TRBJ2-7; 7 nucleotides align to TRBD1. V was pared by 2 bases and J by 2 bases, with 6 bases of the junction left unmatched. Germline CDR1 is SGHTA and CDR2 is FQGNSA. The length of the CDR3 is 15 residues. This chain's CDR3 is CASSLNRGLTYEQYF. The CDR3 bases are TGTGCCAGCAGCTTAAACAGGGGCTTAACCTACGAGCAGTACTTC.

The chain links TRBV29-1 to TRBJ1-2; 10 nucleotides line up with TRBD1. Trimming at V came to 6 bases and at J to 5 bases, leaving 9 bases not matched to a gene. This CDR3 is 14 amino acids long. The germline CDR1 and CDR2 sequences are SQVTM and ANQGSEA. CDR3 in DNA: TGCAGCGTCTCAACCGGGACAGGGGAGTATGGCTACACCTTC. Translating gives CSVSTGTGEYGYTF.

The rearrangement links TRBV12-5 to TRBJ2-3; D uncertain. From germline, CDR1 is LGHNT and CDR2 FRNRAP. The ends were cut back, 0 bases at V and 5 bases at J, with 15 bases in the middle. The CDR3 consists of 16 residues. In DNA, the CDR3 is TGTGCTAGTGGTTTGGTACCCGGGTCCGTAGGAGATACGCAGTATTTT. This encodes CASGLVPGSVGDTQYF.